A single sample gave rise to the 21 T cell receptor beta chains below, sequenced in a study of vaccination and CD4 T cells after COVID-19. Cultured CD4+ T-cell DNA underwent Oncomine TCR Beta short-read sequencing. Using its own MiXCR run on the PCR reads, TCRdb lists one record per CDR3 protein. The sample carries about 15,000 distinct CDR3 sequences, around 48% recorded once. These receptors have no known antigen. Treatment given: roughly 10-day PBMC culture with coronavirus spike peptide pools or control peptides (ViraFEST assay). Sequencing used CD4+ T cells from blood, cultured in vitro, obtained before SARS-CoV-2 vaccination. These receptors all stem from a human donor who had recovered from COVID-19.

The chain is built from TRBV5-1 and TRBJ2-1, with 13 positions matching TRBD2. The germline gives CDR1 SGHRS, CDR2 YFSETQ. There are 14 residues in the CDR3. The trim removed 4 bases at V and 11 bases at J, leaving 6 bases unmatched. As DNA, the CDR3 is TGCGCCAGCAGCCCCGGGACTAGCGGGAACCAGCAGTTCTTC. This translates into CASSPGTSGNQQFF.

The chain employs TRBV6-5 and TRBJ1-6; D is unclear. The CDR3 loop spans 16 amino acids. The V end lost 4 bases, the J end lost 4 bases, and 14 bases lay between the germline ends. Germline loops: CDR1 MNHEY, CDR2 SVGAGI. The CDR3 sequence: CASSSRTGSYNSPLHF. Written as DNA, the CDR3 is TGTGCCAGCAGTTCGAGAACTGGATCATATAATTCACCCCTCCACTTT.

In this sample, this clonotype turned up a few times. The chain uses TRBV12-3 or TRBV12-4 and TRBJ1-5, with D unresolved. CDR3 length equals 14 residues. Trimming shortened V by 2 bases and J by 4 bases, and 9 bases separated the two germline ends. The CDR3 region has the DNA TGTGCCAGCAGTTTATTGGACGGAAATCAGCCCCAGCATTTT. This gives the protein CASSLLDGNQPQHF.

The rearrangement joins TRBV5-1 to TRBJ2-2; no definite D call. The germline V gene encodes CDR1 SGHRS and CDR2 YFSETQ. Trimming left V 0 bases short and J 2 bases short, with 11 bases between. This CDR3 has 16 amino acids. CDR3 DNA sequence: TGCGCCAGCAGCTTGGCGACCGCCTCTAACACCGGGGAGCTGTTTTTT. Amino acids: CASSLATASNTGELFF.

The genes are TRBV7-2 and TRBJ2-7; the match to TRBD2 covers 14 bases. The V gene's germline CDR1 is SGHTA and CDR2 FQGNSA. J gave up 6 bases and V 5 bases, and 15 bases lay outside the gene matches. This CDR3 is built from 18 residues. CDR3 sequence reads: CASSPSLRLAGGGVEQYF. DNA for the CDR3: TGTGCCAGCAGCCCGAGCCTCCGACTAGCGGGAGGGGGGGTCGAGCAGTACTTC.

This chain connects TRBV7-2 to TRBJ2-7; D remains ambiguous. CDR3 length: 15 amino acids. Germline CDR1 reads SGHTA; CDR2 reads FQGNSA. V was shortened by 5 bases and J by 3 bases, with 17 bases between the two germline ends. The DNA of the CDR3 is TGTGCCAGCAGCCCCGGTTTGAGGTCGTTCTACGAGCAGTACTTC. Its protein product is CASSPGLRSFYEQYF.

The chain carries TRBV5-1 and TRBJ1-2, with 8 bases fitting TRBD1. V lost 1 base and J lost 1; bases outside the gene matches: 0. The length of the CDR3 is 14 residues. In germline, CDR1 is SGHRS, CDR2 YFSETQ. CDR3 sequence reads: CASSLTGGNYGYTF. The CDR3 nucleotides read TGCGCCAGCAGCTTGACAGGGGGTAACTATGGCTACACCTTC.

V usage is TRBV15 and J usage is TRBJ2-5; TRBD2 is a possible D gene (6 bases). V was pared by 0 bases and J by 2 bases, with 13 bases between. CDR1 and CDR2 (germline): LNHNV, YYDKDF (reference sequence). The CDR3 extends over 16 amino acids. CDR3 nucleotides: TGTGCCACCAGCAGAGACCAGGGCGCGGGGCAAGAGACCCAGTACTTC. It translates to CATSRDQGAGQETQYF.

In this sample, this clonotype turned up a few times. This sequence joins TRBV30 and TRBJ1-5; D possibly corresponds to TRBD1 (5 bases). Germline V gene data show CDR1 as GTSNPN and CDR2 as SVGIG (reference sequence). The CDR3 extends over 13 amino acids. The ends were cut back, 2 bases at V and 3 bases at J, with 8 bases in the middle. The CDR3 coding sequence is TGTGCCTGGAGTCCAGGGTACAATCAGCCCCAGCATTTT. Amino acids: CAWSPGYNQPQHF.

The chain is built from TRBV20-1 and TRBJ2-7; TRBD2 matches 9 bases. The CDR3 consists of 15 residues. The V segment lost 5 bases and the J segment 3 bases; nucleotides outside the gene matches: 11. In germline, CDR1 is DFQATT, CDR2 SNEGSKA (reference sequence). CDR3 coding DNA: TGCAGTGCTCATCCACCTGCTAGCGGGGACTACGAGCAGTACTTC. Protein sequence: CSAHPPASGDYEQYF.

The CDR3 region is CAISESVGTRSNQPQHF. The CDR3 coding sequence is TGTGCCATCAGTGAGTCCGTCGGGACCAGGAGCAATCAGCCCCAGCATTTT. The chain uses TRBV10-3 and TRBJ1-5, with a weak D call TRBD1 (5 bases). The V gene's germline CDR1 is ENHRY and CDR2 SYGVKD. This CDR3 contains 17 residues. The V end lost 0 bases, the J end lost 1 base, and 13 bases lay between the germline ends.

This clonotype was observed a single time. The chain carries TRBV20-1 and TRBJ2-7; perhaps TRBD2 as D (6 bases). From germline, CDR1 is DFQATT and CDR2 SNEGSKA (reference sequence). The CDR3 extends over 15 amino acids. Trimming took 3 bases from V and 3 from J, leaving 18 bases between them. In DNA, the CDR3 is TGCAGTGCTAGGCCCGCATCCGGGGGTGGCTACGAGCAGTACTTC. It specifies CSARPASGGGYEQYF.

This clonotype was detected a few times. CDR3 bases: TGTGCCAGTAGTATACATGGGTCGGTGAACACTGAAGCTTTCTTT. This gives the protein CASSIHGSVNTEAFF. V is TRBV19 and J is TRBJ1-1; D unresolved. The CDR3 has 15 amino acids. Trimming cost V 2 bases and J 0 bases, with 10 bases left between them. Germline values: CDR1 LNHDA, CDR2 SQIVND (reference sequence).

The V call is TRBV27, the J call TRBJ2-2; 12 bases fit TRBD1. CDR3 size: 18 residues. V lost 8 bases to trimming and J lost 7 bases; unmatched junction nucleotides: 17. The germline CDR1 and CDR2 sequences are MNHEY and SMNVEV (reference sequence). CDR3 in DNA: TGTGCCAGCGAGTTTCTGTTTGGGACAGGGGGCGTCCACGGGGAGCTGTTTTTT. Protein: CASEFLFGTGGVHGELFF.

The chain combines TRBV7-2 with TRBJ1-1; the match to TRBD1 covers 8 bases. Germline CDR1 and CDR2: SGHTA and FQGNSA. Trimming cost V 5 bases and J 11 bases; bases outside gene matches: 7. The CDR3 runs to 12 residues. CDR3 nucleotide sequence: TGTGCCAGCAGCCTAGACAGGGGTTCGGCTTTCTTT. It codes for CASSLDRGSAFF.

This clonotype turned up a few times. This chain uses TRBV10-3 with TRBJ2-1; D is uncertain. The CDR3 contains 11 residues. Trimming took 8 bases from V and 8 from J, leaving 10 bases between them. Per germline, CDR1 ENHRY and CDR2 SYGVKD. The CDR3 DNA reads as TGTGCCATCGCTAAGGGCGATGAGCAGTTCTTC. Translation: CAIAKGDEQFF.

The chain uses TRBV20-1 and TRBJ2-3; 7 bases fit TRBD1. Trimming removed 2 bases from V and 0 bases from J; junction bases left unmatched: 5. CDR1 is DFQATT, CDR2 SNEGSKA, per germline (reference sequence). The CDR3 is 15 amino acids. The CDR3 loop reads CSARRGQTSTDTQYF. The CDR3 DNA reads TGCAGTGCTAGAAGGGGACAGACTAGCACAGATACGCAGTATTTT.

The chain is built from TRBV11-1 and TRBJ2-5, with TRBD1 identical over 11 bases. The length of the CDR3 is 15 residues. The germline V gene has CDR1 SGHAT and CDR2 FQDESV (reference sequence). V lost 5 bases, J lost 3 bases, and 5 bases stayed unmatched. The CDR3 DNA follows: TGTGCCAGCAGCCGGGGGACAGGGGGTAAAGAGACCCAGTACTTC. Its translation: CASSRGTGGKETQYF.

The gene calls are TRBV12-3 or TRBV12-4 and TRBJ2-2, with TRBD1 as a possible D gene (6 bases). The CDR3 is 15 residues long. Trimming shortened V by 6 bases and J by 4 bases, and 15 bases separated the two germline ends. CDR3 protein: CASSPQGQGTGELFF. As DNA, the CDR3 is TGTGCCAGCAGCCCCCAGGGGCAGGGCACCGGGGAGCTGTTTTTT.

The V and J genes are TRBV6-2 or TRBV6-3 and TRBJ2-2; 11 nucleotides match TRBD2. The germline V gene has CDR1 MNHEY and CDR2 SVGEGT. The CDR3 consists of 17 residues. The V and J ends lost 6 bases and 4 bases, in that order; junction bases with no gene match: 10. Here the CDR3 DNA reads TGTGCCAGCAGACCGGAATTAGCGGGAGGGATCACCGGGGAGCTGTTTTTT. It specifies CASRPELAGGITGELFF.

The rearrangement uses TRBV24-1 and TRBJ2-7, with 8 bases aligning to TRBD1. V lost 7 bases to trimming and J lost 8 bases; unmatched junction nucleotides: 12. Germline-derived CDR1 and CDR2 are KGHDR and SFDVKD. This CDR3 is built from 14 residues. The CDR3 sequence is CATSPGQGLIKQYF. The CDR3 DNA reads TGTGCCACCAGCCCCGGACAGGGCTTGATTAAGCAGTACTTC.